Below are 27 T cell receptor beta chains sequenced from a single sample in a study of OX40 agonist ivuxolimab in advanced cancers. Assay used: immunoSEQ multiplex PCR; TCRdb lists only in-frame clones, some missing. The data show 40,000 to 50,000 clones, with roughly 90% seen just once and roughly 12% held by the top ten. The starting material was CD4+ or CD8+ T cells sorted from blood, obtained in a trial of the OX40 agonist ivuxolimab. These receptor sequences come from an adult with an advanced solid tumor such as melanoma, head and neck, liver or kidney cancer.

This clone was seen just once. V is TRBV27 and J is TRBJ2-7; D may be TRBD1 or TRBD2 (5 bases each). The CDR3 has 15 amino acids. CDR1 is MNHEY, CDR2 SMNVEV, per germline (reference sequence). V shed 7 bases and J shed 2 bases, with 18 bases lying between them. The CDR3 region has the DNA TGTGCCAGCAAACCGGGGTGGGACGGCGCCTACGAGCAGTACTTC. Translating gives CASKPGWDGAYEQYF.

This sequence joins TRBV5-6 and TRBJ2-3, with 12 bases that match TRBD2. This CDR3 is built from 18 residues. Germline loops: CDR1 SGHDT, CDR2 YYEEEE. The V gene end was trimmed by 3 bases and the J gene end by 2 bases; junction bases not matched to a gene: 10. CDR3 residues: CASSSPGGLAGFTDTQYF. The CDR3 DNA reads as TGTGCCAGCAGCTCTCCAGGGGGACTAGCGGGCTTCACAGATACGCAGTATTTT.

J is TRBJ2-7 and V is TRBV29-1; 8 nucleotides align to TRBD1. CDR1 is SQVTM, CDR2 ANQGSEA, per germline. This CDR3 is 16 amino acids long. Trimming at V came to 0 bases and at J to 4 bases, leaving 11 bases not matched to a gene. DNA for the CDR3: TGCAGCGTTGAAGACCCAGCTCGGGGACAGGAATACGAGCAGTACTTC. As protein: CSVEDPARGQEYEQYF.

This chain joins TRBV11-2 and TRBJ2-1, with 8 nucleotides matching TRBD1. The CDR3 spans 13 residues. V dropped 0 bases and J dropped 13; count of bases not matched to a gene: 5. Germline loops: CDR1 SGHAT, CDR2 FQNNGV. CDR3 amino acids: CASSLDLSGGQFF. CDR3 DNA: TGTGCCAGCAGCTTAGATCTTTCAGGGGGCCAGTTCTTC.

As to this clone: A read error may produce the germline difference seen at one junction end. The chain recombines TRBV7-7 with TRBJ2-5; D uncertain. This CDR3 has 15 residues. The V gene's germline CDR1 is SSHAT and CDR2 FNYEAQ (reference sequence). DNA of the CDR3: TGTGCTAGCAGCTTATCTCGTGGGGTGGCGGAGACCCAGTACTTC. This sequence encodes CASSLSRGVAETQYF.

The V and J genes are TRBV30 and TRBJ1-1, with 7 bases lining up with TRBD1. Germline-derived CDR1 and CDR2 are GTSNPN and SVGIG (reference sequence). V dropped 5 bases and J dropped 10; count of bases not matched to a gene: 13. The length of the CDR3 is 13 residues. The CDR3 sequence: CAWVPQGDRVAFF. The CDR3 DNA follows: TGTGCCTGGGTTCCCCAGGGGGATAGGGTAGCTTTCTTT.

The J gene is TRBJ1-2, the V gene TRBV28; D remains unclear. The CDR3 spans 14 residues. In germline, CDR1 is MDHEN, CDR2 SYDVKM. Deletions cut 5 bases from V and 2 bases from J, with 12 bases between. This chain's CDR3 is CASSPRERNYGYTF. In nucleotides, the CDR3 is TGTGCCAGCAGTCCTAGGGAAAGGAACTATGGCTACACCTTC.

This chain uses TRBV5-1 with TRBJ1-1; D ambiguous. V lost 0 bases, J lost 4 bases, and 10 bases lay in between. This CDR3 is built from 14 residues. Germline values: CDR1 SGHRS, CDR2 YFSETQ. The CDR3 sequence: CASSLAGRFTEAFF. The CDR3 DNA is TGCGCCAGCAGCTTGGCGGGCCGATTCACTGAAGCTTTCTTT.

The chain links TRBV7-6 to TRBJ2-2, with 7 bases matching TRBD2. Germline-derived CDR1 and CDR2 are SGHVS and FNYEAQ. V lost 5 bases, J lost 5 bases, and 11 bases stayed unmatched. The CDR3 has 16 amino acids. DNA for the CDR3: TGTGCCAGCAGCAAATCGGGGGAGGGCAAGACCGGGGAGCTGTTTTTT. Protein: CASSKSGEGKTGELFF.

The J gene is TRBJ2-7, the V gene TRBV25-1; the D gene is possibly TRBD1 (6 bases). V was trimmed by 6 bases and J by 4 bases, leaving 7 bases between them. The CDR3 is made up of 11 amino acids. CDR1 and CDR2 from the germline V gene are MGHDK and SYGVNS. CDR3 region: CASRQGYEQYF. The CDR3 nucleotides read TGTGCCAGCAGACAGGGATACGAGCAGTACTTC.

With respect to this clone: The sample holds other DNA sequences that translate to the same CDR3. This chain uses TRBV5-1 with TRBJ2-7; 11 bases align to TRBD2. This CDR3 region has 14 residues. Germline CDR1 and CDR2: SGHRS and YFSETQ. V dropped 3 bases and J dropped 3; count of bases not matched to a gene: 2. The CDR3 spells CASSSGTSGYEQYF. For the CDR3, the DNA is TGCGCCAGCAGCTCTGGGACTAGCGGCTACGAGCAGTACTTC.

The V and J genes are TRBV5-5 and TRBJ1-5; maybe TRBD1 (6 bases). CDR3 size: 13 residues. Germline CDR1 SGHKS, CDR2 YYEKEE (reference sequence). The V end lost 5 bases, the J end lost 7 bases, and 13 bases lay between the germline ends. The CDR3 DNA reads TGTGCCAGCAGTCGAAGCGGGGGCCAGCCCCAGCATTTT. Amino acids: CASSRSGGQPQHF.

The V call is TRBV16, the J call TRBJ2-1, with TRBD1 matching over 9 bases. Unmatched junction bases numbered 6, after V lost 3 bases and J lost 6 bases. The CDR3 contains 15 residues. The germline V gene has CDR1 KGHSY and CDR2 FQNENV. The DNA for the CDR3 is TGTGCCAGCAGCCACTCCGGGACAGGGCCCAATGAGCAGTTCTTC. This gives the protein CASSHSGTGPNEQFF.

The chain employs TRBV5-6 and TRBJ2-4; D not certain. Germline CDR1 is SGHDT and CDR2 is YYEEEE. This CDR3 has 15 amino acids. The V end lost 2 bases, the J end lost 2 bases, and 11 bases lay between the germline ends. The CDR3 spells CASSFGDGPKNIQYF. The CDR3 region has the DNA TGTGCCAGCAGCTTTGGTGATGGCCCCAAAAACATTCAGTACTTC.

The chain has TRBV13 and TRBJ2-1; 8 bases fit TRBD2. Per germline, CDR1 PRHDT and CDR2 FYEKMQ (reference sequence). The J segment lost 2 bases and the V segment lost 7 bases, leaving 7 bases of the junction unmatched. The CDR3 has 15 amino acids. The CDR3 loop reads CASTPGRAAYNEQFF. The CDR3 DNA sequence: TGTGCCAGCACCCCCGGGAGGGCCGCCTACAATGAGCAGTTCTTC.

As DNA, the CDR3 is TGTGCCAGCAGCTTGGGGGCGCCCACTGAAGCTTTCTTT. Encoded protein: CASSLGAPTEAFF. V is TRBV5-6 and J is TRBJ1-1; D not resolved. Between the trimmed V and J ends, which lost 0 bases and 4 bases, there was a span of 7 bases. The CDR3 length is 13 residues. Germline-derived CDR1 and CDR2 are SGHDT and YYEEEE.

Only one count was recorded for this clone. The chain links TRBV29-1 to TRBJ2-7, with D tentatively TRBD1 or TRBD2 (5 bases each). This CDR3 contains 14 residues. From germline, CDR1 is SQVTM and CDR2 ANQGSEA. Trimming left V 7 bases short and J 1 base short, with 17 bases between. CDR3 DNA sequence: TGCAGCGCTTCCGGGACGGAACGTTCCTACGAGCAGTACTTC. Its translation is CSASGTERSYEQYF.

This rearrangement joins TRBV29-1 to TRBJ2-3; D may be TRBD1 or TRBD2 (5 bases each). The CDR3 is made up of 15 amino acids. Germline V gives CDR1 SQVTM, CDR2 ANQGSEA. Trimming shortened V by 4 bases and J by 5 bases, and 19 bases separated the two germline ends. Here the CDR3 DNA reads TGCAGCGTTGGTCCATCGGCAGGGCGGGTAGATACGCAGTATTTT. Its translation: CSVGPSAGRVDTQYF.

This sequence joins TRBV28 and TRBJ2-7, with D maybe TRBD1 (5 bases). The CDR3 runs 14 residues. CDR1 MDHEN and CDR2 SYDVKM come from the germline V gene. V was trimmed by 7 bases and J by 4 bases, leaving 17 bases between them. The CDR3 is CASTPLGDGYEQYF. Written as DNA, the CDR3 is TGTGCCAGCACCCCCCTAGGGGATGGTTACGAGCAGTACTTC. Supplemented by reference TRBV28 and TRBJ2-7, the full variable domain reads DVKVTQSSRYLVKRTGEKVFLECVQDMDHENMFWYRQDPGLGLRLIYFSYDVKMKEKGDIPEGYSVSREKKERFSLILESASTNQTSMYLCASTPLGDGYEQYFGPGTRLTVT.

The rearrangement uses TRBV7-9 and TRBJ2-3, with TRBD1 matching over 8 bases. Losses at the gene ends were 5 bases for V and 4 bases for J; bases not matched to a gene: 11. Germline V gives CDR1 SEHNR, CDR2 FQNEAQ (reference sequence). CDR3 length equals 16 residues. In DNA, the CDR3 is TGTGCCAGCAGCCCACCCGGTGGACAGGGCGCAGATACGCAGTATTTT. It codes for CASSPPGGQGADTQYF.

The gene calls are TRBV7-9 and TRBJ2-4; D possibly corresponds to TRBD2 (5 bases). V was clipped by 5 bases and J by 0 bases, with 20 bases between them. The V gene's germline CDR1 is SEHNR and CDR2 FQNEAQ (reference sequence). The CDR3 is made up of 18 amino acids. In nucleotides, the CDR3 is TGTGCCAGCAGCCCCCCCTCCGGGGTCCGGGGAGCCAAAAACATTCAGTACTTC. Translation: CASSPPSGVRGAKNIQYF.

The chain combines TRBV28 with TRBJ1-5, with TRBD1 matching over 10 bases. The V gene's germline CDR1 is MDHEN and CDR2 SYDVKM. The CDR3 extends over 16 amino acids. Here the CDR3 DNA reads TGTGCAACCCGGGGGACAGGGGTTAATAGCAATCAGCCCCAGCATTTT. Translating gives CATRGTGVNSNQPQHF. Full variable domain (missing parts from reference TRBV28 and TRBJ1-5): DVKVTQSSRYLVKRTGEKVFLECVQDMDHENMFWYRQDPGLGLRLIYFSYDVKMKEKGDIPEGYSVSREKKERFSLILESASTNQTSMYLCATRGTGVNSNQPQHFGDGTRLSIL.

The chain has TRBV27 and TRBJ1-1; TRBD1 is a possible D gene (5 bases). From germline, CDR1 is MNHEY and CDR2 SMNVEV (reference sequence). V lost 2 bases and J 7 bases, leaving 17 bases between the germline ends. The CDR3 spans 15 residues. The CDR3 DNA reads TGTGCCAGCAGTTTAGATTTCCCTAGGGGTTATGAAGCTTTCTTT. Protein product: CASSLDFPRGYEAFF.

The rearrangement joins TRBV5-5 to TRBJ2-7; 10 nucleotides line up with TRBD1. CDR1 is SGHKS and CDR2 is YYEKEE in the germline V gene (reference sequence). Trimming cost V 0 bases and J 6 bases; bases outside gene matches: 6. This CDR3 is 15 amino acids long. CDR3 amino acids: CASSLGQGARTEQYF. CDR3 in DNA: TGTGCCAGCAGCTTGGGACAGGGGGCGCGGACCGAGCAGTACTTC.

The chain has TRBV4-3 and TRBJ2-3; 9 bases agree with TRBD2. The V and J ends lost 0 bases and 2 bases, in that order; junction bases with no gene match: 6. Germline CDR1 is LGHNA and CDR2 is YSLEER. The CDR3 loop spans 17 amino acids. CDR3 region: CASSQDRASGVTDTQYF. CDR3 nucleotide sequence: TGCGCCAGCAGCCAAGATAGGGCTAGCGGGGTCACAGATACGCAGTATTTT.

The V gene is TRBV5-8, the J gene TRBJ1-1; D not resolved. CDR3 length: 14 residues. Germline assignment: CDR1 SGHTS and CDR2 YDEGEE. Trimming took off 0 bases at V and 3 bases at J, with 9 bases between the two ends. The CDR3 is CASSLVSVYTEAFF. CDR3 nucleotides: TGTGCCAGCAGCTTGGTTTCGGTTTACACTGAAGCTTTCTTT.

This chain connects TRBV28 to TRBJ2-4; D is perhaps TRBD1 (5 bases). V gave up 6 bases and J gave up 0 bases, with 12 bases separating them. CDR3 size: 15 residues. The germline gives CDR1 MDHEN, CDR2 SYDVKM. DNA for the CDR3: TGTGCCAGCAGCACGACAGTGCTAGCCAAAAACATTCAGTACTTC. Translated, it gives CASSTTVLAKNIQYF.